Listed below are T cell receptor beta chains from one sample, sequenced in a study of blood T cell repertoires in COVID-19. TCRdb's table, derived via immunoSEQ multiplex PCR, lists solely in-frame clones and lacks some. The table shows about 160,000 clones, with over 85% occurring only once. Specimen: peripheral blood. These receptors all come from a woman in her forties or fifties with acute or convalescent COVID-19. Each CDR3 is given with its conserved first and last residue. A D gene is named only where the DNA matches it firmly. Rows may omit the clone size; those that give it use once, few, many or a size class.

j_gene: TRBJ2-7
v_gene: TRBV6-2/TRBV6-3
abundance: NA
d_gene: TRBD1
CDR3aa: CASSQTVDRDDEQYF
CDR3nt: TGTGCCAGCAGTCAAACCGTCGACAGGGACGACGAGCAGTACTTC

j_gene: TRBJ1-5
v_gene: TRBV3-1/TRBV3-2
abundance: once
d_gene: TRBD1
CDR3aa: CASSQGSGGYQPQHF
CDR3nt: TGTGCCAGCAGCCAAGGCTCAGGGGGTTATCAGCCCCAGCATTTT

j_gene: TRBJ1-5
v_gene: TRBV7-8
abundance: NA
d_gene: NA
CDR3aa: CASSPTGSFNQPQHF
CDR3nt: TGTGCCAGCAGCCCAACAGGGTCGTTCAATCAGCCCCAGCATTTT

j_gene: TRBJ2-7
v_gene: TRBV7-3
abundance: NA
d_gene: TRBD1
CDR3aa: CASSPPGGYEQYF
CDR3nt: TGTGCCAGCAGCCCCCCAGGGGGCTACGAGCAGTACTTC

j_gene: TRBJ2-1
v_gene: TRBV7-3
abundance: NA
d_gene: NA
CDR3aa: CASSPFSGNNEQFF
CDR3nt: TGTGCCAGCAGCCCGTTTAGCGGAAACAATGAGCAGTTCTTC

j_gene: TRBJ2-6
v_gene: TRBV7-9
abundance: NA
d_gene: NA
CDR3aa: CASSPSVLTF
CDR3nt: TGTGCCAGCAGCCCCAGCGTCCTGACTTTC

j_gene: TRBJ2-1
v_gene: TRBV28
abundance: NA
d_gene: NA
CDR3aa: CASSGGGTGAKEQFF
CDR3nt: TGTGCCAGCAGCGGGGGGGGAACAGGGGCCAAGGAGCAGTTCTTC

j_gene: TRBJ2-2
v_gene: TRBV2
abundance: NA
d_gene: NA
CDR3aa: CASRRNTGELFF
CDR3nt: TGTGCCAGCAGGCGTAACACCGGGGAGCTGTTTTTT

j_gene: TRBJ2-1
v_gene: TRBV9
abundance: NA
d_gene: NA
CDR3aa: CASSPRPGGSYNEQFF
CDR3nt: TGTGCCAGCAGCCCCAGACCGGGCGGGTCCTACAATGAGCAGTTCTTC

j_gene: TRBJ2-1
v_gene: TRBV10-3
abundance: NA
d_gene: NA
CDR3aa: CAISERETYNEQFF
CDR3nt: TGTGCCATCAGTGAGCGGGAGACCTACAATGAGCAGTTCTTC

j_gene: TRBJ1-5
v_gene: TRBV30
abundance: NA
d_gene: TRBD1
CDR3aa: CAWSPLRYRGSNQPQHF
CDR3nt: TGTGCCTGGAGTCCGCTTCGTTACAGGGGAAGCAATCAGCCCCAGCATTTT

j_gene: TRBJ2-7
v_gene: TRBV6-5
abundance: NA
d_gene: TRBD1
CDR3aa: CASSFTGTGAYEQYF
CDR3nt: TGTGCCAGCAGTTTCACCGGGACAGGGGCCTACGAGCAGTACTTC

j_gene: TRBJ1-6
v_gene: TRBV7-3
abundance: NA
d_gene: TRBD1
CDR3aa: CASSLTPGQASPLHF
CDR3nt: TGTGCCAGCAGCTTAACCCCGGGACAGGCTTCACCCCTCCACTTT

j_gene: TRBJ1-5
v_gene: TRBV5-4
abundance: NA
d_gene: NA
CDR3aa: CASSLGLNQPQHF
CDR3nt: TGTGCCAGCAGCTTGGGACTCAATCAGCCCCAGCATTTT

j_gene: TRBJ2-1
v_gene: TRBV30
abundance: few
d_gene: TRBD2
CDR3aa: CAWSPPAERGGHEQFF
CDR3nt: TGTGCCTGGAGTCCCCCCGCGGAGCGGGGGGGCCATGAGCAGTTCTTC

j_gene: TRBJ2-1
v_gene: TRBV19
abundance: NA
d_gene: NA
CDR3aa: CASSDGGGARNEQFF
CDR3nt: TGTGCCAGTAGCGATGGAGGGGGCGCGAGGAATGAGCAGTTCTTC

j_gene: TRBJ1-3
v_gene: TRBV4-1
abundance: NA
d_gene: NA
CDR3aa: CASSQDPGRGTTGNTIYF
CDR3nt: TGCGCCAGCAGCCAAGACCCAGGGAGGGGTACTACTGGAAACACCATATATTTT

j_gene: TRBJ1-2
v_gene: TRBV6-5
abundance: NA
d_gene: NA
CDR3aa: CASLRTARSLYGYTF
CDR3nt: TGTGCCAGCCTACGGACAGCGCGCTCTCTCTATGGCTACACCTTC

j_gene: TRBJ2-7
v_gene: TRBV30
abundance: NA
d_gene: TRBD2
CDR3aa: CAWSVTSGSYEQYF
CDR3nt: TGTGCCTGGAGTGTCACTAGCGGGAGTTACGAGCAGTACTTC

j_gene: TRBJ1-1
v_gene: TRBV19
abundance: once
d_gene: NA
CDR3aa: CASSISDMLNTEAFF
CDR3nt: TGTGCCAGTAGTATATCGGACATGTTGAACACTGAAGCTTTCTTT

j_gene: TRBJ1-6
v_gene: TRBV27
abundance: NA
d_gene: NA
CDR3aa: CASSLVEASPLHF
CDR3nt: TGTGCCAGCAGTTTAGTGGAGGCTTCACCCCTCCACTTT

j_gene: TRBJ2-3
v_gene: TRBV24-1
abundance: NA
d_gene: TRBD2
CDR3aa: CATSDLGTSEDTQYF
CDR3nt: TGTGCCACCAGTGATTTGGGGACTAGCGAGGATACGCAGTATTTT

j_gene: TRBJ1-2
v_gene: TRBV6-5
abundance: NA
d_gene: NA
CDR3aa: CASSPYGTMGGYTF
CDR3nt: TGTGCCAGCAGCCCATACGGGACAATGGGGGGCTACACCTTC

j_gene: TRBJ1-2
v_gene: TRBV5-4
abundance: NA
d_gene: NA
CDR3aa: CASSSSGVKNYGYTF
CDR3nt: TGTGCCAGCAGCTCATCGGGGGTGAAGAACTATGGCTACACCTTC

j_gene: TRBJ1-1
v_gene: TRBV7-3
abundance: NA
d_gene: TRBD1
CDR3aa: CASRYQGGTEAFF
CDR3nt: TGTGCCAGCAGATACCAGGGGGGCACTGAAGCTTTCTTT

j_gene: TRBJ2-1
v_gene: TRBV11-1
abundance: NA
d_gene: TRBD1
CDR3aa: CASSPQGADEQFF
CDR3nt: TGTGCCAGCAGCCCCCAGGGGGCCGATGAGCAGTTCTTC

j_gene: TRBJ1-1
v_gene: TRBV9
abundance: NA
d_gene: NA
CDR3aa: CASSARGAGNTEAFF
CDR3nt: TGTGCCAGCAGCGCGCGGGGGGCCGGGAACACTGAAGCTTTCTTT

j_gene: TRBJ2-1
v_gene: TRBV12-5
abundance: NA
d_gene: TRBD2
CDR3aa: CASGLRVSGVYNEQFF
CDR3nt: TGTGCTAGTGGTTTGCGGGTTAGCGGGGTATACAATGAGCAGTTCTTC

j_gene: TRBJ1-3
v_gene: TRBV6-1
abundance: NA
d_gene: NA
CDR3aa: CASSEDQGYGNTIYF
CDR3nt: TGTGCCAGCAGTGAAGACCAGGGGTACGGAAACACCATATATTTT

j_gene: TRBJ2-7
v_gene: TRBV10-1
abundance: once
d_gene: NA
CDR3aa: CASSETPNSYEQYF
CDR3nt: TGCGCCAGCAGTGAGACCCCTAACTCCTACGAGCAGTACTTC

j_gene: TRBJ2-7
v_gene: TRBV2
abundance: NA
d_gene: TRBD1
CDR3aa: CASRRTGIGEQYF
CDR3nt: TGTGCCAGCAGGAGGACAGGGATCGGCGAGCAGTACTTC

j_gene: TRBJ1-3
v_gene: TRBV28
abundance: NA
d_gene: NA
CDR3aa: CASSSLGNTIYF
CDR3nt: TGTGCCAGCAGTTCCCTCGGAAACACCATATATTTT

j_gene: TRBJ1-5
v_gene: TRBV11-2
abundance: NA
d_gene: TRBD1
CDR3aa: CASSSDRGPLNQPQHF
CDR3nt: TGTGCCAGCAGCTCGGACAGGGGGCCCTTAAATCAGCCCCAGCATTTT

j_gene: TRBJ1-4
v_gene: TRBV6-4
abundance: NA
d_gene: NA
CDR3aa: CASSDPESTKVPEKLFF
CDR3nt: TGTGCCAGCAGTGACCCCGAGTCGACAAAAGTTCCTGAAAAACTGTTTTTT

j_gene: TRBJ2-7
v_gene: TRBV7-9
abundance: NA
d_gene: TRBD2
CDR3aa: CASSPIAGNYEQYF
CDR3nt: TGTGCCAGCAGTCCTATAGCGGGAAATTACGAGCAGTACTTC

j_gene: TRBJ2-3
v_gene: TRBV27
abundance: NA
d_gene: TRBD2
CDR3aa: CASSLAGQFTDTQYF
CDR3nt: TGTGCCAGCAGCCTAGCGGGACAGTTCACAGATACGCAGTATTTT

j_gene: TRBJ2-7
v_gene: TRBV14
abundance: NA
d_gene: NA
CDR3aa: CASSQEATGRLNEQYF
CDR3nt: TGTGCCAGCAGCCAAGAGGCGACAGGTCGACTTAACGAGCAGTACTTC

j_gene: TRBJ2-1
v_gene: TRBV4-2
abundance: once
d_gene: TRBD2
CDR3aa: CASSRGLAGGFDEQFF
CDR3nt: TGTGCCAGCAGCCGGGGACTAGCGGGGGGGTTCGATGAGCAGTTCTTC

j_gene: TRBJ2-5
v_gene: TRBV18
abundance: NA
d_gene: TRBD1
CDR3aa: CASSRKQGQETQYF
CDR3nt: TGTGCCAGCTCACGCAAACAGGGGCAAGAGACCCAGTACTTC

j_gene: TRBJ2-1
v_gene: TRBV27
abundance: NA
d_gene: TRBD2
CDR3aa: CASSTGLAKQFF
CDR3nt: TGTGCCAGCAGTACTGGACTAGCCAAGCAGTTCTTC

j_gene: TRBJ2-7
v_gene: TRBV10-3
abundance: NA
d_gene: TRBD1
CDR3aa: CAISEKITGGISYEQYF
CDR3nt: TGTGCCATCAGTGAGAAGATCACAGGGGGCATTTCCTACGAGCAGTACTTC

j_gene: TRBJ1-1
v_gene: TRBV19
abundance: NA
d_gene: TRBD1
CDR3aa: CASSIDHRGTEAFF
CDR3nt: TGTGCCAGTAGTATAGACCACAGGGGAACTGAAGCTTTCTTT

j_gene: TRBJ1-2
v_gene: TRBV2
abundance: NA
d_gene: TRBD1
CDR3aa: CASSGLRGRGYTF
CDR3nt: TGTGCCAGCAGTGGGCTCAGGGGGCGAGGCTACACCTTC

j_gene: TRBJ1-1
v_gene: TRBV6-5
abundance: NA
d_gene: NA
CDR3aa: CASSYSTGMNTEAFF
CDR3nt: TGTGCCAGCAGTTACTCTACAGGGATGAACACTGAAGCTTTCTTT

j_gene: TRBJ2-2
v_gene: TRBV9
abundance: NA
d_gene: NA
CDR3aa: CASSGDGELFF
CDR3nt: TGTGCCAGCAGCGGCGACGGGGAGCTGTTTTTT

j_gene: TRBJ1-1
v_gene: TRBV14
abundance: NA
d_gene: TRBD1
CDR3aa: CASSPSGQGGTEAFF
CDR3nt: TGTGCCAGCAGTCCCTCCGGACAGGGAGGAACTGAAGCTTTCTTT

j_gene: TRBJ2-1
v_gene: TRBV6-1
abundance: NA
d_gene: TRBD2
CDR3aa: CASSGTLGLAGGLYNEQFF
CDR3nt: TGTGCCAGCAGTGGTACTTTGGGACTAGCGGGGGGCTTATACAATGAGCAGTTCTTC

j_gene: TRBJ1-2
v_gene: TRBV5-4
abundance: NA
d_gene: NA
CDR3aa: CASSSTGPDGYTF
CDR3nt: TGTGCCAGCAGCTCCACAGGGCCCGATGGCTACACCTTC

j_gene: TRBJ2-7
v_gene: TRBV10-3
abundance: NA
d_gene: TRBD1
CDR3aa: CAISYRDRGDEQYF
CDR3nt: TGTGCCATCAGTTACCGGGACAGGGGCGACGAGCAGTACTTC

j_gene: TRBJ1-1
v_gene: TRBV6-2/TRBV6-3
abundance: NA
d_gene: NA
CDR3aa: CASSYGRDGTEAFF
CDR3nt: TGTGCCAGCAGTTACGGGAGGGATGGCACTGAAGCTTTCTTT

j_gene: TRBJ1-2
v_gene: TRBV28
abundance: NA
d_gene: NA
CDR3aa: CASSFLEGFYGYTF
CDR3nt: TGTGCCAGCAGTTTTTTGGAGGGGTTCTATGGCTACACCTTC

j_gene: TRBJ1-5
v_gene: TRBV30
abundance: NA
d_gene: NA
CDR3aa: CACSSRENQPQHF
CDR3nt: TGTGCCTGCTCATCCAGGGAAAATCAGCCCCAGCATTTT

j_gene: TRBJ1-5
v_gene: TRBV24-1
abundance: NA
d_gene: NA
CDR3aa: CATSDPARGGQPQHF
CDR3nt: TGTGCCACCAGTGACCCAGCGCGGGGAGGTCAGCCCCAGCATTTT

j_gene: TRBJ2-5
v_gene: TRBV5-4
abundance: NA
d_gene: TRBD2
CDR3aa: CASSLYGGKETQYF
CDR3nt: TGTGCCAGCAGTTTATACGGGGGGAAGGAGACCCAGTACTTC

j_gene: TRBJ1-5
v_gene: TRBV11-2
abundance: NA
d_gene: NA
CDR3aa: CASSLDRNNQPQHF
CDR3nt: TGTGCCAGCAGCCTTGACAGAAACAATCAGCCCCAGCATTTT

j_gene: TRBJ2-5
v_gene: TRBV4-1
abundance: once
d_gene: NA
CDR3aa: CASSQVAETQYF
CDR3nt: TGCGCCAGCAGCCAAGTGGCCGAGACCCAGTACTTC

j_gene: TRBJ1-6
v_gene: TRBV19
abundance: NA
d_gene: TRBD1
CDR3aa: CASSPLTGGSPLHF
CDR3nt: TGTGCCAGTAGTCCTCTAACAGGGGGTTCACCCCTCCACTTT

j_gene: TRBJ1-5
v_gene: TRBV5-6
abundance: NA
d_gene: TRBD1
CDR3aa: CASSLYRGVEQPQHF
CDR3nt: TGTGCCAGCAGCTTGTACAGGGGGGTTGAGCAGCCCCAGCATTTT

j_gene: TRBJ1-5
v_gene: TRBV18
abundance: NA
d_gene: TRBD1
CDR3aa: CASSLDRGHNQPQHF
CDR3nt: TGTGCCAGCTCTCTTGACAGGGGGCATAATCAGCCCCAGCATTTT

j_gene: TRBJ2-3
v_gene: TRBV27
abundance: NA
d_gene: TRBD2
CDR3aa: CASSLGLAGGADTQYF
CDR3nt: TGTGCCAGCAGTCTCGGACTAGCGGGGGGGGCAGATACGCAGTATTTT